This is a list of T cell receptor beta chains from one sample in a study of T cell responses to AZD1222 COVID-19 vaccine. The repertoire was sequenced with immunoSEQ multiplex PCR; TCRdb's copy has only in-frame clones and lacks some. The sample includes 150,000 or so clones, over 90% of them seen just once. The specimen comprised peripheral blood, sampled on day 0 of MenACWY control vaccination. The receptors originated from an adult in good health. The CDR3 runs from the conserved cysteine through the conserved F or W. Fields, in order: D gene, clone size, V gene, J gene, CDR3 DNA, CDR3 protein. The D gene is left open where the match is weak. The size of a clone is reported for some rows only, either as once, few or many, or as a class for expanded clones.

d_call: NA
clone_size: NA
v_call: TRBV2
j_call: TRBJ2-7
cdr3_nt: TGTGCCAGCAGGGGGGACGGCTACGAGCAGTACTTC
cdr3_aa: CASRGDGYEQYF

d_call: NA
clone_size: NA
v_call: TRBV21-1
j_call: TRBJ2-5
cdr3_nt: TGTGCCAGCAGCAAAATCGATGACAGAGAGTACCAAGAGACCCAGTACTTC
cdr3_aa: CASSKIDDREYQETQYF

d_call: TRBD1
clone_size: NA
v_call: TRBV18
j_call: TRBJ2-7
cdr3_nt: TGTGCCAGCTCACATGGACAGGGGGTCGTATACGAGCAGTACTTC
cdr3_aa: CASSHGQGVVYEQYF

d_call: TRBD1
clone_size: NA
v_call: TRBV6-6
j_call: TRBJ1-5
cdr3_nt: TGTGCCAGCAGTCCCGGACAGGGTACCATCAATCAGCCCCAGCATTTT
cdr3_aa: CASSPGQGTINQPQHF

d_call: NA
clone_size: NA
v_call: TRBV9
j_call: TRBJ1-5
cdr3_nt: TGTGCCAGCAGCTTGGGTGGGGCCTTCAATCAGCCCCAGCATTTT
cdr3_aa: CASSLGGAFNQPQHF

d_call: NA
clone_size: NA
v_call: TRBV6-5
j_call: TRBJ1-4
cdr3_nt: TGTGCCAGCAGACTTTTAGGGACCATAAGGCTGTTTTTT
cdr3_aa: CASRLLGTIRLFF

d_call: NA
clone_size: NA
v_call: TRBV14
j_call: TRBJ1-2
cdr3_nt: TGTGCCAGCAGCCATCATAGGGGGGACAACTATGGCTACACCTTC
cdr3_aa: CASSHHRGDNYGYTF

d_call: TRBD1
clone_size: NA
v_call: TRBV18
j_call: TRBJ2-6
cdr3_nt: TGTGCCAGCTCCGTAGGGGACAGGGGCGAGGCTGGGGCCAACGTCCTGACTTTC
cdr3_aa: CASSVGDRGEAGANVLTF

d_call: NA
clone_size: NA
v_call: TRBV2
j_call: TRBJ2-7
cdr3_nt: TGTGCCAGCAGTCCCCCCTACGAGCAGTACTTC
cdr3_aa: CASSPPYEQYF

d_call: NA
clone_size: NA
v_call: TRBV7-9
j_call: TRBJ1-2
cdr3_nt: TGTGCCAGCAGCCACGAAGGGGACTATGGCTACACCTTC
cdr3_aa: CASSHEGDYGYTF

d_call: TRBD1
clone_size: NA
v_call: TRBV11-2
j_call: TRBJ2-7
cdr3_nt: TGTGCCAGCAGCCCACAGGGACAGGGGGCGACCTACGAGCAGTACTTC
cdr3_aa: CASSPQGQGATYEQYF

d_call: NA
clone_size: NA
v_call: TRBV27
j_call: TRBJ2-1
cdr3_nt: TGTGCCAGCAGTTTACACGGCCCACCGAGCTCCTACAATGAGCAGTTCTTC
cdr3_aa: CASSLHGPPSSYNEQFF

d_call: TRBD1
clone_size: NA
v_call: TRBV6-1
j_call: TRBJ1-3
cdr3_nt: TGTGCCAGCAGTGAAGAACAGGGGTACGGAAACACCATATATTTT
cdr3_aa: CASSEEQGYGNTIYF

d_call: NA
clone_size: NA
v_call: TRBV2
j_call: TRBJ2-7
cdr3_nt: TGTGCCAGCAGTGAGACCTACGAGCAGTACTTC
cdr3_aa: CASSETYEQYF

d_call: NA
clone_size: NA
v_call: TRBV9
j_call: TRBJ2-2
cdr3_nt: TGTGCCAGCAGCGTAGGGCAGAACACCGGGGAGCTGTTTTTT
cdr3_aa: CASSVGQNTGELFF

d_call: TRBD1
clone_size: NA
v_call: TRBV7-8
j_call: TRBJ2-5
cdr3_nt: TGTGCCAGCAGCTTAATGACAGGGACGTCCCAAGAGACCCAGTACTTC
cdr3_aa: CASSLMTGTSQETQYF

d_call: TRBD2
clone_size: NA
v_call: TRBV5-1
j_call: TRBJ2-1
cdr3_nt: TGCGCCAGCAGCTCCCTCACTAGCGGGGGGGCCTGGAATGAGCAGTTCTTC
cdr3_aa: CASSSLTSGGAWNEQFF

d_call: NA
clone_size: NA
v_call: TRBV28
j_call: TRBJ1-2
cdr3_nt: TGTGCCAGCAGTTTAGGGACGACGAGGAACTATGGCTACACCTTC
cdr3_aa: CASSLGTTRNYGYTF

d_call: NA
clone_size: once
v_call: TRBV27
j_call: TRBJ1-4
cdr3_nt: TGTGCCAGCAGTTTCCGGGTCGGGTATGAAAAACTGTTTTTT
cdr3_aa: CASSFRVGYEKLFF

d_call: NA
clone_size: once
v_call: TRBV18
j_call: TRBJ2-7
cdr3_nt: TGTGCCAGCTCACTCCCTCGATCCGGGACCTACGAGCAGTACTTC
cdr3_aa: CASSLPRSGTYEQYF

d_call: NA
clone_size: NA
v_call: TRBV28
j_call: TRBJ1-2
cdr3_nt: TGTGCCAGCAGTTTAGAGGTTTATGGCTACACCTTC
cdr3_aa: CASSLEVYGYTF

d_call: NA
clone_size: NA
v_call: TRBV7-9
j_call: TRBJ2-3
cdr3_nt: TGTGCCAGCACCGTAGCGGAATACACAGATACGCAGTATTTT
cdr3_aa: CASTVAEYTDTQYF

d_call: TRBD2
clone_size: NA
v_call: TRBV24-1
j_call: TRBJ2-7
cdr3_nt: TGTGCCACCAGTGACCCACTAGCGGGAGACTACGAGCAGTACTTC
cdr3_aa: CATSDPLAGDYEQYF

d_call: NA
clone_size: NA
v_call: TRBV7-2
j_call: TRBJ2-3
cdr3_nt: TGTGCCAGCAGCTCCCCCGGGACTAGCACAGATACGCAGTATTTT
cdr3_aa: CASSSPGTSTDTQYF

d_call: NA
clone_size: NA
v_call: TRBV9
j_call: TRBJ1-6
cdr3_nt: TGTGCCAGCAGCGCATCCGGGACACCCTCCTATAATTCACCCCTCCACTTT
cdr3_aa: CASSASGTPSYNSPLHF

d_call: NA
clone_size: NA
v_call: TRBV7-9
j_call: TRBJ2-3
cdr3_nt: TGTGCCAGCAGCTTAGCCCAGGGGGGGATCACAGATACGCAGTATTTT
cdr3_aa: CASSLAQGGITDTQYF

d_call: NA
clone_size: NA
v_call: TRBV5-1
j_call: TRBJ1-2
cdr3_nt: TGCGCCAGCAGCTCCTCCGACAGCCGTCTGGTAGCTAACTATGGCTACACCTTC
cdr3_aa: CASSSSDSRLVANYGYTF

d_call: NA
clone_size: NA
v_call: TRBV7-2
j_call: TRBJ1-2
cdr3_nt: TGTGCCAGCAGCTTAGTGGGCACTCCTGACTATGGCTACACCTTC
cdr3_aa: CASSLVGTPDYGYTF